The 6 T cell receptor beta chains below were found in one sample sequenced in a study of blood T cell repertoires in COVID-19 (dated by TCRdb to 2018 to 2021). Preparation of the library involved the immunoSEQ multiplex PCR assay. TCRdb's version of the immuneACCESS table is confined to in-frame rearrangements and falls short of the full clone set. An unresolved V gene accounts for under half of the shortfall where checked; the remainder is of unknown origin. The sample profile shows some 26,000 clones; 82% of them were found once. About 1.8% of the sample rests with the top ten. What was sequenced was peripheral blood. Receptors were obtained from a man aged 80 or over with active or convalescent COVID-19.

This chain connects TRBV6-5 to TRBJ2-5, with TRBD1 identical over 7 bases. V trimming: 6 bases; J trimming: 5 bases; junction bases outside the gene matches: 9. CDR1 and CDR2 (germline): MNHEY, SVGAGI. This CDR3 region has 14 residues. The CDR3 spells CASSSAGGFETQYF. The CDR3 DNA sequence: TGTGCCAGCAGCTCGGCAGGGGGTTTCGAGACCCAGTACTTC.

The CDR3 here is CASSGSGQIGQPQHF. DNA of the CDR3: TGTGCCAGTAGTGGGTCGGGACAGATCGGTCAGCCCCAGCATTTT. V gene TRBV19 combines with J gene TRBJ1-5, with 7 bases fitting TRBD1. Germline-derived CDR1 and CDR2 are LNHDA and SQIVND (reference sequence). The CDR3 runs 15 residues. With 5 bases clipped from V and 6 bases from J, the junction kept 10 bases outside the gene matches.

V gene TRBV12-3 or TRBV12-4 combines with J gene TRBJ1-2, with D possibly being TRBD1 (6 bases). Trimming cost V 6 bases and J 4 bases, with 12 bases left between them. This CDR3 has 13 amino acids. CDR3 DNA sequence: TGTGCCAGCAGGCAAACAGGGACCTATGGCTACACCTTC. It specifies CASRQTGTYGYTF.

The CDR3 is CASSSTSGGDTQYF. CDR3 coding DNA: TGTGCCAGCAGCTCCACTAGCGGGGGAGATACGCAGTATTTT. This rearrangement joins TRBV5-4 to TRBJ2-3; TRBD2 matches at 11 bases. This CDR3 has 14 amino acids. The germline CDR1 and CDR2 sequences are SGHNT and YYREEE (reference sequence). The junction had 2 bases not matched to a gene; V was cut back by 3 bases and J by 5 bases.

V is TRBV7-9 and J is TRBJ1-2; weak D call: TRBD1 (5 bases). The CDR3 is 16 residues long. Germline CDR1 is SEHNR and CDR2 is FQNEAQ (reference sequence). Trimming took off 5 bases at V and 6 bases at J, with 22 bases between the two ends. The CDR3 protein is CASSTWVEGSPHGYTF. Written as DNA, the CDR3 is TGTGCCAGCAGCACCTGGGTGGAGGGGTCCCCCCATGGCTACACCTTC.

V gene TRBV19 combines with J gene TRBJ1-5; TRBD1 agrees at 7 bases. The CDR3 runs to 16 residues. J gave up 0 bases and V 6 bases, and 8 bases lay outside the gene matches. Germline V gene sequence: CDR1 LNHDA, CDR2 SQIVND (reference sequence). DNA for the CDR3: TGTGCCAGTAGACAGGGGCCCGCCTATAGCAATCAGCCCCAGCATTTT. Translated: CASRQGPAYSNQPQHF.